Presented here are 29 T cell receptor beta chains from one specimen sequenced in a study of T cell changes during pregnancy in multiple sclerosis. TCRdb's copy holds only in-frame clones and misses some; the assay was immunoSEQ multiplex PCR. The table lists 30,000 to 35,000 clones, around 90% of them singletons. This sample comprised CD4+ T cells from peripheral blood mononuclear cells, obtained in the first trimester of pregnancy. All receptors come from a female donor in good health, enrolled as a control in a pregnancy study.

The chain carries TRBV5-1 and TRBJ1-5; D uncertain. Between the trimmed V and J ends, which lost 5 bases and 1 base, there was a span of 10 bases. Looked up from germline, CDR1 is SGHRS and CDR2 is YFSETQ. The CDR3 is 14 amino acids. The CDR3: CASSSGESNQPQHF. As DNA, the CDR3 is TGCGCCAGCAGTTCCGGAGAGAGCAATCAGCCCCAGCATTTT.

About this clone: At one end, the junction sequence differs from germline, possibly due to a read error. V usage is TRBV4-3 and J usage is TRBJ1-2; the match to TRBD1 covers 7 bases. The CDR3 runs 14 residues. Germline V gene sequence: CDR1 LGHNA, CDR2 YSLEER. The CDR3 is CTSSQDLKQGGYTF. Written as DNA, the CDR3 is TGCACCAGCAGCCAAGACCTCAAACAGGGGGGCTACACCTTC.

The rearrangement joins TRBV4-1 to TRBJ2-4; 7 bases agree with TRBD1. After removal of 0 bases from V and 3 bases from J, the junction contained 11 bases not matched to a gene. This CDR3 is built from 18 residues. Germline V CDR1 and CDR2: MGHRA, YSYEKL. The CDR3 loop is CASSQDLIFRGNKNIQYF. Written as DNA, the CDR3 is TGCGCCAGCAGCCAAGATCTCATATTCAGGGGGAACAAAAACATTCAGTACTTC.

The V and J genes are TRBV15 and TRBJ2-2; no clear D. CDR1 is LNHNV, CDR2 YYDKDF, per germline (reference sequence). V lost 5 bases and J 1 base, leaving 5 bases between the germline ends. The CDR3 is 13 residues long. CDR3 nucleotide sequence: TGTGCCACCAGCCCGGGGAACACCGGGGAGCTGTTTTTT. Translation gives CATSPGNTGELFF.

The rearrangement uses TRBV7-2 and TRBJ1-1; tentatively, D is TRBD1 (5 bases). V gave up 4 bases and J gave up 3 bases, with 15 bases separating them. This CDR3 contains 15 residues. In germline, CDR1 is SGHTA, CDR2 FQGNSA. The CDR3 spells CASSSEVRGDTEAFF. CDR3 in DNA: TGTGCCAGCAGCTCCGAAGTTCGGGGGGACACTGAAGCTTTCTTT.

This clone was recorded only once. The chain employs TRBV9 and TRBJ1-4; D is undetermined. The CDR3 sequence is 15 residues long. In germline, CDR1 is SGDLS, CDR2 YYNGEE. V was cut by 0 bases and J by 7 bases, with 13 bases left in between. In nucleotides, the CDR3 is TGTGCCAGCAGCGTAGACTACCTAGCGTCTGAAAAACTGTTTTTT. This translates into CASSVDYLASEKLFF.

The chain joins TRBV7-9 to TRBJ1-2; the match to TRBD1 covers 8 bases. The CDR3 loop spans 14 amino acids. V shed 5 bases and J 2 bases; nucleotides not matched to a gene: 4. Germline CDR1 reads SEHNR; CDR2 reads FQNEAQ (reference sequence). CDR3 protein: CASSKDRDNYGYTF. CDR3 in DNA: TGTGCCAGCAGCAAGGACAGGGACAACTATGGCTACACCTTC.

The rearrangement joins TRBV4-2 to TRBJ1-4; TRBD1 is a possible D gene (6 bases). Deletions cut 2 bases from V and 1 base from J, with 8 bases between. Germline CDR1 is LGHNA and CDR2 is YNFKEQ. The CDR3 sequence is 15 residues long. The CDR3 protein is CASSQPGQTNEKLFF. The CDR3, as DNA: TGTGCCAGCAGCCAACCGGGACAAACTAATGAAAAACTGTTTTTT.

This chain joins TRBV7-9 and TRBJ2-1; D is possibly TRBD2 (7 bases). The CDR3 runs 14 residues. Trimming pared 7 bases from V and 2 bases from J, leaving 12 bases between. The V gene's germline CDR1 is SEHNR and CDR2 FQNEAQ (reference sequence). The CDR3 here is CASNGGGTYNEQFF. The CDR3, as DNA: TGTGCCAGCAATGGCGGGGGCACCTACAATGAGCAGTTCTTC.

This clone came up once. The J gene is TRBJ2-2, the V gene TRBV2, with TRBD2 matching over 10 bases. The CDR3 loop spans 15 amino acids. In germline, CDR1 is SNHLY, CDR2 FYNNEI. J lost 5 bases, V lost 6 bases, and 6 bases had no gene match. The CDR3 DNA sequence: TGTGCCAGCAGAGCTCTAGCGGGGGTAACCGGGGAGCTGTTTTTT. This translates into CASRALAGVTGELFF.

The rearrangement links TRBV7-3 to TRBJ1-1; D is perhaps TRBD1 (6 bases). Germline V lookup: CDR1 SGHTA, CDR2 FQGTGA. The V gene lost 5 bases and the J gene lost 1 base, with 20 bases spanning the gap. CDR3 size: 17 residues. The CDR3 is CASSARPLLQGNTEAFF. The CDR3, as DNA: TGTGCCAGCAGCGCCAGACCCTTACTACAGGGGAACACTGAAGCTTTCTTT. Combining the CDR3 with reference TRBV7-3 and TRBJ1-1 gives the whole variable domain GAGVSQTPSNKVTEKGKYVELRCDPISGHTALYWYRQSLGQGPEFLIYFQGTGAADDSGLPNDRFFAVRPEGSVSTLKIQRTERGDSAVYLCASSARPLLQGNTEAFFGQGTRLTVV.

The chain joins TRBV27 to TRBJ2-1; D might be TRBD2 (5 bases). The CDR3 spans 15 residues. Germline-derived CDR1 and CDR2 are MNHEY and SMNVEV (reference sequence). Trimming pared 2 bases from V and 0 bases from J, leaving 8 bases between. DNA of the CDR3: TGTGCCAGCAGTTTAGGACTCGACTCCTACAATGAGCAGTTCTTC. Its translation: CASSLGLDSYNEQFF.

This clone appeared a few times. The chain carries TRBV9 and TRBJ1-6; D ambiguous. CDR3 length: 13 amino acids. Germline values: CDR1 SGDLS, CDR2 YYNGEE. V was clipped by 9 bases and J by 10 bases, with 17 bases between them. The chain's CDR3 is CATGRDLGSPLHF. In DNA, the CDR3 is TGTGCCACGGGGAGGGATTTGGGATCACCCCTCCACTTT.

V and J are TRBV9 and TRBJ2-7; 10 bases align to TRBD2. The germline CDR1 and CDR2 sequences are SGDLS and YYNGEE. Trimming took 0 bases from V and 2 from J; bases not matched to a gene: 5. There are 16 residues in the CDR3. For the CDR3, the DNA is TGTGCCAGCAGCGTAGCCCAGAGCGGGGGGGCCTACGAGCAGTACTTC. Protein product: CASSVAQSGGAYEQYF.

The V call is TRBV19, the J call TRBJ1-4; D is possibly TRBD1 (6 bases). V lost 5 bases and J lost 3, with 13 bases in between. There are 15 residues in the CDR3. Germline V gene data show CDR1 as LNHDA and CDR2 as SQIVND (reference sequence). The CDR3 sequence: CASSPTGTPNEKLFF. In DNA, the CDR3 is TGTGCCAGTAGTCCAACAGGGACCCCTAATGAAAAACTGTTTTTT.

This sequence joins TRBV7-9 and TRBJ1-1; a possible D gene is TRBD1 (6 bases). The CDR3 sequence is 16 residues long. The germline V gene encodes CDR1 SEHNR and CDR2 FQNEAQ (reference sequence). Between the trimmed V and J ends, which lost 5 bases and 1 base, there was a span of 17 bases. The DNA for the CDR3 is TGTGCCAGCAGCCCCGCGGGGGGCACTTGGAACACTGAAGCTTTCTTT. Protein sequence: CASSPAGGTWNTEAFF.

This clone was detected only once. The rearrangement uses TRBV9 and TRBJ2-5; 7 nucleotides agree with TRBD2. Germline V gene sequence: CDR1 SGDLS, CDR2 YYNGEE. V shed 0 bases, J shed 5 bases, and the junction held 10 bases outside the gene matches. CDR3 length: 16 amino acids. This CDR3 is CASSVDPGGPTETQYF. CDR3 coding DNA: TGTGCCAGCAGCGTAGATCCGGGGGGACCAACGGAGACCCAGTACTTC.

V is TRBV7-3 and J is TRBJ2-7; 10 bases are a match to TRBD2. Germline-derived CDR1 and CDR2 are SGHTA and FQGTGA. V lost 2 bases to trimming and J lost 5 bases; unmatched junction nucleotides: 6. The CDR3 loop spans 15 amino acids. The CDR3 DNA reads as TGTGCCAGCAGCTTATGGGGGACTAGCGCCGACGAGCAGTACTTC. Translated, it gives CASSLWGTSADEQYF. Full variable domain (outside the CDR3, taken from reference TRBV7-3 and TRBJ2-7): GAGVSQTPSNKVTEKGKYVELRCDPISGHTALYWYRQSLGQGPEFLIYFQGTGAADDSGLPNDRFFAVRPEGSVSTLKIQRTERGDSAVYLCASSLWGTSADEQYFGPGTRLTVT.

The chain employs TRBV5-4 and TRBJ1-2; 8 bases line up with TRBD1. J was trimmed by 0 bases and V by 3 bases; bases with no gene match: 1. CDR3 size: 14 residues. Germline-derived CDR1 and CDR2 are SGHNT and YYREEE (reference sequence). This CDR3 is CASSSQGANYGYTF. CDR3 in DNA: TGTGCCAGCAGCTCACAGGGGGCTAACTATGGCTACACCTTC.

This chain uses TRBV30 with TRBJ1-4; TRBD1 is a possible D gene (5 bases). Trimming took off 5 bases at V and 7 bases at J, with 14 bases between the two ends. Germline assignment: CDR1 GTSNPN and CDR2 SVGIG (reference sequence). The CDR3 has 13 residues. CDR3: CAWEGLGGEKLFF. In nucleotides, the CDR3 is TGTGCCTGGGAAGGGTTGGGGGGTGAAAAACTGTTTTTT.

This chain links TRBV6-6 with TRBJ1-1; possibly TRBD1 for D (6 bases). This CDR3 comprises 14 residues. Trimming left V 8 bases short and J 4 bases short, with 17 bases between. Germline V CDR1 and CDR2: MNHNY, SVGAGI (reference sequence). In DNA form, the CDR3 reads TGTGCCAGCGCATACAGGGCACCCGGCACTGAAGCTTTCTTT. Its translation is CASAYRAPGTEAFF.

The chain employs TRBV9 and TRBJ1-1; TRBD1 is a possible D gene (6 bases). Per the germline V gene, CDR1 is SGDLS and CDR2 is YYNGEE. The CDR3 consists of 13 residues. V gave up 4 bases and J gave up 1 base, with 8 bases separating them. CDR3 nucleotide sequence: TGTGCCAGCAGCTCGGGACAGAACACTGAAGCTTTCTTT. It is translated as CASSSGQNTEAFF.

The chain uses TRBV5-1 and TRBJ2-1; 9 positions agree with TRBD2. The CDR3 contains 12 residues. From germline, CDR1 is SGHRS and CDR2 YFSETQ. The CDR3 loop reads CASGGSYNEQFF. CDR3 bases: TGCGCAAGCGGGGGGTCCTACAATGAGCAGTTCTTC.

V and J are TRBV7-9 and TRBJ1-2, with a possible D match to TRBD1 (5 bases). The V end was cut by 5 bases, the J end by 6 bases, with 13 bases between. Germline V gene sequence: CDR1 SEHNR, CDR2 FQNEAQ (reference sequence). CDR3 length: 13 amino acids. The CDR3 bases are TGTGCCAGCAGCCCGGGGGGGGATGATGGCTACACCTTC. Its translation is CASSPGGDDGYTF.

The chain links TRBV5-6 to TRBJ1-3; D possibly corresponds to TRBD1 (6 bases). Germline V lookup: CDR1 SGHDT, CDR2 YYEEEE. Trimming left V 5 bases short and J 8 bases short, with 14 bases between. This CDR3 is built from 13 residues. CDR3 in amino acids: CASSLGTFYTIYF. CDR3 DNA sequence: TGTGCCAGCAGTCTCGGGACATTCTACACCATATATTTT.

This clone appeared a few times. The genes are TRBV7-3 and TRBJ1-6, with 8 bases identical to TRBD1. Trimming at V came to 5 bases and at J to 9 bases, leaving 9 bases not matched to a gene. From germline, CDR1 is SGHTA and CDR2 FQGTGA. CDR3 length equals 15 residues. The CDR3 sequence is CASSPSGQVPSPLHF. The CDR3 DNA follows: TGTGCCAGCAGCCCCTCGGGACAGGTACCTTCACCCCTCCACTTT.

The DNA for the CDR3 is TGTGCCTGGGCCAGGGTGTCAAATGAGCAGTTCTTC. This translates into CAWARVSNEQFF. This chain joins TRBV30 and TRBJ2-1; D perhaps matches TRBD1 (5 bases). CDR1 is GTSNPN and CDR2 is SVGIG in the germline V gene (reference sequence). V lost 5 bases to trimming and J lost 7 bases, with 12 bases between them. CDR3 size: 12 residues.

CDR3 nucleotides: TGTGCCAGCAGTAAATCTCAGGGGGCGAATCAGCCCCAGCATTTT. The encoded protein is CASSKSQGANQPQHF. This chain connects TRBV2 to TRBJ1-5; 8 nucleotides line up with TRBD1. Per the germline V gene, CDR1 is SNHLY and CDR2 is FYNNEI. The CDR3 has 15 residues. Trimming at V came to 5 bases and at J to 4 bases, leaving 7 bases not matched to a gene.

This clone was detected once. At one end, the junction sequence differs from germline, possibly due to a read error. V and J are TRBV7-2 and TRBJ2-5; D is unclear. Per germline, CDR1 SGHTA and CDR2 FQGNSA. This CDR3 has 13 residues. The CDR3 nucleotides read TGTGCCAGCAACTTAGACGGGCAAGAGACCCAGTACTTC. This gives the protein CASNLDGQETQYF. The whole variable domain, remainder taken from reference TRBV7-2 and TRBJ2-5, is GAGVSQSPSNKVTEKGKDVELRCDPISGHTALYWYRQSLGQGLEFLIYFQGNSAPDKSGLPSDRFSAERTGGSVSTLTIQRTQQEDSAVYLCASNLDGQETQYFGPGTRLLVL.